This TCR beta chain was sequenced for a study of blood T cell repertoires in COVID-19. In the study overall: Collection of acute and convalescent COVID-19 samples took place in the United States, Italy and Spain.

TCRdb keeps only in-frame clones here, not all; method: immunoSEQ multiplex PCR. The sample records 88,000 or so clones, approximately 86% being singletons. This clone has more than one count but fewer than ten. The CDR3 covers 15 residues. The junction had 4 bases not matched to a gene; V was cut back by 1 base and J by 5 bases. Germline V gene sequence: CDR1 SGHTA, CDR2 FQGNSA. The gene calls are TRBV7-2 and TRBJ1-4, with TRBD1 matching 7 bases. The receptor comes from a man aged 60 to 69 with acute or convalescent COVID-19. Material for sequencing was peripheral blood. The CDR3 nucleotides are TGTGCCAGCAGCTTAGACAGGGGATCGAATGAAAAACTGTTTTTT. Translated, it gives CASSLDRGSNEKLFF.